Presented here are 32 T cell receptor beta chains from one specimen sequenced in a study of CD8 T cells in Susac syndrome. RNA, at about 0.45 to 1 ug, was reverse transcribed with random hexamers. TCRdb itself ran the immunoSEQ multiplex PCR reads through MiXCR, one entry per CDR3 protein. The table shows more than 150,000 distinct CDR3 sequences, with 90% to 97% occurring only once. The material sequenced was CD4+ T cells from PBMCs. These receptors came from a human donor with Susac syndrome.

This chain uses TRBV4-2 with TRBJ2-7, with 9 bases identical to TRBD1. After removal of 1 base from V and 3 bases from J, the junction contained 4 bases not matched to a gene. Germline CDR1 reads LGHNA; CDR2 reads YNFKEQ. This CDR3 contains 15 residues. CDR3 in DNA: TGTGCCAGCAGCCAAGCCCGGGACAGGGTCTACGAGCAGTACTTC. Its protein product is CASSQARDRVYEQYF.

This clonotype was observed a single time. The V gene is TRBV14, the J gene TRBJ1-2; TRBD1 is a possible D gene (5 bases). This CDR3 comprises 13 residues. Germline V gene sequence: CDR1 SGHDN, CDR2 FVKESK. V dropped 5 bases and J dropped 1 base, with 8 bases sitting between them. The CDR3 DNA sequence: TGTGCCAGCAGCGAACAGGTTAACTATGGCTACACCTTC. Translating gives CASSEQVNYGYTF.

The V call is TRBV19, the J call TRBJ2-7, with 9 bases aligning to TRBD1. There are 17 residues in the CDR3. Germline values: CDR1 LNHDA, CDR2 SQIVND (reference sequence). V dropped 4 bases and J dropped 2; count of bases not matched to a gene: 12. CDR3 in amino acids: CASSTTPGQGVTYEQYF. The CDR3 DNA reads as TGTGCCAGTAGTACCACCCCGGGACAGGGCGTAACCTACGAGCAGTACTTC.

CDR3 sequence reads: CASSLVAGGETGELFF. For the CDR3, the DNA is TGCGCCAGCAGCTTGGTTGCGGGAGGTGAGACCGGGGAGCTGTTTTTT. The rearrangement uses TRBV5-1 and TRBJ2-2, with 8 bases aligning to TRBD2. Germline CDR1 SGHRS, CDR2 YFSETQ. Germline trimming cut 0 bases from V and 5 bases from J; bases unmatched to any gene: 6. The CDR3 covers 16 residues.

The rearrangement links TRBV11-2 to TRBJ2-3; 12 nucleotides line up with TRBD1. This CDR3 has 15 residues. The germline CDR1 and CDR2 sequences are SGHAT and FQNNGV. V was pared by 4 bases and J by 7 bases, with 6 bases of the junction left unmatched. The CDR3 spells CASSSPGQGAHTQYF. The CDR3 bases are TGTGCCAGCAGCTCTCCGGGACAGGGGGCACATACGCAGTATTTT.

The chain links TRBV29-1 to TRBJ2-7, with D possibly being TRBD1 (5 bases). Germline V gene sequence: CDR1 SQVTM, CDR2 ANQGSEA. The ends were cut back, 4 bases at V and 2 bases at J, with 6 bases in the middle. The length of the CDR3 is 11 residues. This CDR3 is CSVGRAYEQYF. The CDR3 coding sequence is TGCAGCGTTGGCAGGGCCTACGAGCAGTACTTC.

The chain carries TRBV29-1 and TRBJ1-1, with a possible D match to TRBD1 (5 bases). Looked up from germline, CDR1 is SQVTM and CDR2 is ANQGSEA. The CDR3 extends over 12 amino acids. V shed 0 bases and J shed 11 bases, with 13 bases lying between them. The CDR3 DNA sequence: TGCAGCGTTGAAGATGCGGGGTACAGGGCTTTCTTT. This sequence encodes CSVEDAGYRAFF.

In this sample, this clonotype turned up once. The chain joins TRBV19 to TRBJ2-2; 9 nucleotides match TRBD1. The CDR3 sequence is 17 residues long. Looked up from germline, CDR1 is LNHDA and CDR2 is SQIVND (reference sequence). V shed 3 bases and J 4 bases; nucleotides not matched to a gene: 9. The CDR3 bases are TGTGCCAGTAGTATCGACAGGGGGAGGCAAGCCACCGGGGAGCTGTTTTTT. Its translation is CASSIDRGRQATGELFF.

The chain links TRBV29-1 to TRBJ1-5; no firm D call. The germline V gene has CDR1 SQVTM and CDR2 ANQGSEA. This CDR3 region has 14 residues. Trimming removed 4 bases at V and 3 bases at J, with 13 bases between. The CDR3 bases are TGCAGCGTTGCCACGGGCGGATTCAATCAGCCCCAGCATTTT. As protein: CSVATGGFNQPQHF. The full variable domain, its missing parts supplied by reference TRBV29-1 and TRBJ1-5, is SAVISQKPSRDICQRGTSLTIQCQVDSQVTMMFWYRQQPGQSLTLIATANQGSEATYESGFVIDKFPISRPNLTFSTLTVSNMSPEDSSIYLCSVATGGFNQPQHFGDGTRLSIL.

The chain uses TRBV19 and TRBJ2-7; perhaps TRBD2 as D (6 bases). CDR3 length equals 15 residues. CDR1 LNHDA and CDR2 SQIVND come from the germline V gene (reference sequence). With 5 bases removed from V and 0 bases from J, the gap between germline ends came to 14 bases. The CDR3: CASSLGLPLSYEQYF. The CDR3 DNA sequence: TGTGCCAGTAGTTTGGGACTTCCGCTCTCCTACGAGCAGTACTTC.

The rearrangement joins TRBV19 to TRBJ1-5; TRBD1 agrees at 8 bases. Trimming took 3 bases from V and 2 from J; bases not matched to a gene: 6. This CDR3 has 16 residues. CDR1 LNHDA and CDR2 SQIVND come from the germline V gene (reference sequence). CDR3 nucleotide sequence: TGTGCCAGTAGTATCCTACAGGGGGGTGGCAATCAGCCCCAGCATTTT. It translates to CASSILQGGGNQPQHF.

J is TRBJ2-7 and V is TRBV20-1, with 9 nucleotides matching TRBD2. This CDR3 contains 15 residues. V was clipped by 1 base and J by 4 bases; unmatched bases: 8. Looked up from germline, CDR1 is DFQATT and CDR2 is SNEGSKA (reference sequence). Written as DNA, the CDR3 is TGCAGTGCTAGAGCTGTAGCGGGGGAACGATACGAGCAGTACTTC. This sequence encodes CSARAVAGERYEQYF.

The CDR3 protein is CASSPPRGGLETQYF. CDR3 nucleotide sequence: TGTGCCAGCAGCCCACCCCGGGGGGGCCTAGAGACCCAGTACTTC. The chain combines TRBV7-6 with TRBJ2-5; 8 positions agree with TRBD2. This CDR3 is 15 amino acids long. Per germline, CDR1 SGHVS and CDR2 FNYEAQ. Germline trimming cut 5 bases from V and 4 bases from J; bases unmatched to any gene: 9.

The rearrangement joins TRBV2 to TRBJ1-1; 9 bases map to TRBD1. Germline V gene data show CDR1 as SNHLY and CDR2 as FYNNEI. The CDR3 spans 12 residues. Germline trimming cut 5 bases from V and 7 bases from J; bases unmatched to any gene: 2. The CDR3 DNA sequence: TGTGCCAGCAGTTGGACAGGGGTTGAAGCTTTCTTT. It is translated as CASSWTGVEAFF.

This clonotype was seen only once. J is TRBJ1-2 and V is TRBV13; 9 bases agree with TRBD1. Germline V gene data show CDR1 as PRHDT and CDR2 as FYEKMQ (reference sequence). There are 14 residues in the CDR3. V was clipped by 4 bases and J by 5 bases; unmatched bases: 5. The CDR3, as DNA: TGTGCCAGCAGCTCCGGACAGGGGATGTATGGCTACACCTTC. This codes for CASSSGQGMYGYTF.

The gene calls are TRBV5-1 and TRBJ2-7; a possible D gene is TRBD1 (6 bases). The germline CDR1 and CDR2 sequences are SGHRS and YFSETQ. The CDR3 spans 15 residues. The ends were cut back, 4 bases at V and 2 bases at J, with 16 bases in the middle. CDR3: CASSDGTTKPYEQYF. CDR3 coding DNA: TGCGCCAGCAGCGACGGGACAACTAAACCCTACGAGCAGTACTTC.

The CDR3 reads CASSSPSGGARETQYF. The CDR3 region has the DNA TGTGCCAGCAGCTCCCCTAGCGGGGGGGCCCGGGAGACCCAGTACTTC. The rearrangement joins TRBV7-2 to TRBJ2-5; 12 positions match TRBD2. Trimming took 4 bases from V and 5 from J; bases not matched to a gene: 8. This CDR3 spans 16 amino acids. The germline V gene has CDR1 SGHTA and CDR2 FQGNSA.

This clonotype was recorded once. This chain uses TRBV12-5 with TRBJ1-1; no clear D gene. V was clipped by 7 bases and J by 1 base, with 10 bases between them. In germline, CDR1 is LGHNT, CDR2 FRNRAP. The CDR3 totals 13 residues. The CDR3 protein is CASARVANTEAFF. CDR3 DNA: TGTGCTAGTGCCCGAGTCGCGAACACTGAAGCTTTCTTT.

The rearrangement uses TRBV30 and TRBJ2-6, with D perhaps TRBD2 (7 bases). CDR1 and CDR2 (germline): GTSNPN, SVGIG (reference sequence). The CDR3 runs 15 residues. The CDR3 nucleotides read TGTGTACAGAGGGGGGGTCGGTCTGGGGCCAACGTCCTGACTTTC. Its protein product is CVQRGGRSGANVLTF.

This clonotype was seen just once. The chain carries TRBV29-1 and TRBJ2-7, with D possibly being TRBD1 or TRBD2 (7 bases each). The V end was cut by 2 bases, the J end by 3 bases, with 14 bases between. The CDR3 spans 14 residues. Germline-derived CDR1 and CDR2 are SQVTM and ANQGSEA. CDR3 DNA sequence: TGCAGCGTTGAACGGGGCAGGGGGGGCTACGAGCAGTACTTC. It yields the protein CSVERGRGGYEQYF.

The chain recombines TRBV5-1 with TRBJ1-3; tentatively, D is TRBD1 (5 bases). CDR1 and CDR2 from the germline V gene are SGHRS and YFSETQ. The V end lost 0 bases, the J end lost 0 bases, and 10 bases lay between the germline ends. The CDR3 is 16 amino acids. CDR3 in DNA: TGCGCCAGCAGCTTGGGACAGCCGAGCTCTGGAAACACCATATATTTT. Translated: CASSLGQPSSGNTIYF.

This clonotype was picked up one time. The DNA of the CDR3 is TGTGCCAGCAGCCCTGGGACACATTCTACCGAGCAGTACTTC. Its protein is CASSPGTHSTEQYF. V gene TRBV7-2 combines with J gene TRBJ2-7, with D tentatively TRBD1 (6 bases). This CDR3 comprises 14 residues. In germline, CDR1 is SGHTA, CDR2 FQGNSA. V lost 5 bases and J 6 bases, leaving 17 bases between the germline ends.

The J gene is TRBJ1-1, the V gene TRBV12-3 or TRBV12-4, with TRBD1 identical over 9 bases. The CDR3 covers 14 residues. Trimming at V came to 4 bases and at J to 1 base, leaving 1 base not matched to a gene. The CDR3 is CASSWGQGNTEAFF. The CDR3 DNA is TGTGCCAGCAGTTGGGGACAGGGGAACACTGAAGCTTTCTTT.

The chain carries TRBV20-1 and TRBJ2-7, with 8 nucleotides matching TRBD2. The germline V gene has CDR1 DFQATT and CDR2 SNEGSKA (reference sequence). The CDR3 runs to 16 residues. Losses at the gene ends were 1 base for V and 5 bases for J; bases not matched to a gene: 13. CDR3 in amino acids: CSARVLGLAGIDEQYF. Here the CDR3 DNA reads TGCAGTGCTAGAGTGTTGGGGCTAGCGGGTATTGACGAGCAGTACTTC.

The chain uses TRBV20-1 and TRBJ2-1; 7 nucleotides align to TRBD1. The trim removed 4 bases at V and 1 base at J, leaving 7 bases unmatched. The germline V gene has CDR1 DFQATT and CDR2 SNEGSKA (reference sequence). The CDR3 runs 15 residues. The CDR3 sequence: CSATRQGGSYNEQFF. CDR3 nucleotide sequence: TGCAGTGCTACAAGACAGGGTGGATCCTACAATGAGCAGTTCTTC.

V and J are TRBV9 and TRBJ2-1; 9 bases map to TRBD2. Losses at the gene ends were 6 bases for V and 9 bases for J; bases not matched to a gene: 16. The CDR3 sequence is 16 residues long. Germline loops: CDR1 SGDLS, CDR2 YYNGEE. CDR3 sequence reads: CASTLSSAGGPTEQFF. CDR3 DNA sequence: TGTGCCAGCACCCTTTCTTCGGCGGGGGGGCCCACTGAGCAGTTCTTC.

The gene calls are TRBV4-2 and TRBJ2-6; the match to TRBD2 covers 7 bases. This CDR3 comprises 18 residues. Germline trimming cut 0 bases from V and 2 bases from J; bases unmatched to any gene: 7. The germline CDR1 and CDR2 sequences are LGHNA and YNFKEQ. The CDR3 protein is CASSQEPPGRAGANVLTF. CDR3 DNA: TGTGCCAGCAGCCAAGAACCCCCAGGGAGGGCTGGGGCCAACGTCCTGACTTTC.

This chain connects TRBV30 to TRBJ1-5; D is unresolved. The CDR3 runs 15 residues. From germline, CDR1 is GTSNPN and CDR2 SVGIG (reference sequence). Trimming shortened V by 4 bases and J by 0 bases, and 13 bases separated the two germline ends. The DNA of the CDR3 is TGTGCCTGGAATAGCGGACCAAGTAGCAATCAGCCCCAGCATTTT. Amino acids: CAWNSGPSSNQPQHF.

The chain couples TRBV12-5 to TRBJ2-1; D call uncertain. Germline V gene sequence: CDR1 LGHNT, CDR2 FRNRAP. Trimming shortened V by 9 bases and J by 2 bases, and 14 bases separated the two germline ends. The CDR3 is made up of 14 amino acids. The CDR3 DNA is TGTGCTAGCCTAACTGTTGGGGCCTACAATGAGCAGTTCTTC. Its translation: CASLTVGAYNEQFF.

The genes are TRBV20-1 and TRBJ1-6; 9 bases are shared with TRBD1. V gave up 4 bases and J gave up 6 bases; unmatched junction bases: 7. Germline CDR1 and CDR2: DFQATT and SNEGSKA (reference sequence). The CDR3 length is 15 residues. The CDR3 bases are TGCAGTGCTACCCCGGGACAGGGTGGTAATTCACCCCTCCACTTT. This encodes CSATPGQGGNSPLHF.

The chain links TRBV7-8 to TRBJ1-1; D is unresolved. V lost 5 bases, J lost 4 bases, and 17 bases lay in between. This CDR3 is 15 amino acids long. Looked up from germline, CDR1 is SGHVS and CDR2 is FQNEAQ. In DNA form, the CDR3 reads TGTGCCAGCAGCCTCAGACGGACCGTGGGCACTGAAGCTTTCTTT. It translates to CASSLRRTVGTEAFF.

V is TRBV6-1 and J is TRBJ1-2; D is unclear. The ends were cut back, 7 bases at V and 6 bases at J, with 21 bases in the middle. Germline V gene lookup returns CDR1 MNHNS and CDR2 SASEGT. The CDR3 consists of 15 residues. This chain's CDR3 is CASIPRRGNMDGYTF. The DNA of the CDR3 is TGTGCCAGCATTCCCCGGCGGGGAAATATGGATGGCTACACCTTC.